Shown below are 32 T cell receptor beta chains from a single sample sequenced in a study of PD-1 blockade in mismatch repair-deficient tumors. Clones were read by immunoSEQ multiplex PCR, and TCRdb kept only the in-frame ones, dropping some. The repertoire holds around 38,000 clones, with roughly 77% as singletons. The source was peripheral blood, collected 4 weeks after starting pembrolizumab. The origin of the receptors is an adult with mismatch repair-deficient cancer.

The chain's CDR3 is CASSEWSDLGNTIYF. CDR3 nucleotide sequence: TGTGCCAGCAGTGAATGGAGCGACCTAGGAAACACCATATATTTT. The gene calls are TRBV6-1 and TRBJ1-3, with D unresolved. Germline CDR1 reads MNHNS; CDR2 reads SASEGT. This CDR3 is 15 amino acids long. V lost 2 bases, J lost 4 bases, and 12 bases lay in between.

The CDR3 coding sequence is TGTGCCAGCAGTTGGTCTAGCGGGAGAGGAGGTACGCAGTATTTT. It specifies CASSWSSGRGGTQYF. This chain uses TRBV6-5 with TRBJ2-3, with 10 bases that match TRBD2. J gave up 8 bases and V 4 bases, and 9 bases lay outside the gene matches. The CDR3 runs to 15 residues. Germline V gives CDR1 MNHEY, CDR2 SVGAGI.

V usage is TRBV5-1 and J usage is TRBJ2-5; 10 bases fit TRBD2. Germline CDR1 reads SGHRS; CDR2 reads YFSETQ. The CDR3 extends over 17 amino acids. The V segment lost 4 bases and the J segment 5 bases; nucleotides outside the gene matches: 14. In nucleotides, the CDR3 is TGCGCCAGCAGCCCCTATCCTAGCGGGAGAATCGCGGAGACCCAGTACTTC. It is translated as CASSPYPSGRIAETQYF.

V is TRBV4-3 and J is TRBJ2-1, with TRBD2 matching over 13 bases. The J segment lost 8 bases and the V segment lost 2 bases, leaving 9 bases of the junction unmatched. The CDR3 spans 17 residues. Germline CDR1 reads LGHNA; CDR2 reads YSLEER. The CDR3 is CASSQRTSGSGVDEQFF. The CDR3 DNA sequence: TGCGCCAGCAGCCAAAGGACTAGCGGGAGTGGTGTCGATGAGCAGTTCTTC.

The chain combines TRBV4-3 with TRBJ1-2, with D perhaps TRBD1 (6 bases). Between the trimmed V and J ends, which lost 2 bases and 4 bases, there was a span of 11 bases. The CDR3 is made up of 14 amino acids. The germline V gene encodes CDR1 LGHNA and CDR2 YSLEER. The DNA of the CDR3 is TGCGCCAGCAGCCAAACCACAGGGTTCTATGGCTACACCTTC. Translation gives CASSQTTGFYGYTF.

The genes are TRBV2 and TRBJ1-5, with D possibly TRBD1 on 5 matching bases. Germline CDR1 is SNHLY and CDR2 is FYNNEI. The CDR3 covers 13 residues. Trimming left V 9 bases short and J 6 bases short, with 15 bases between. The CDR3 sequence: CASGQGDGQPQHF. CDR3 DNA sequence: TGTGCCAGTGGCCAGGGTGATGGTCAGCCCCAGCATTTT.

The chain uses TRBV29-1 and TRBJ1-2; TRBD1 aligns across 10 bases. The CDR3 is 11 amino acids. Germline lookup yields CDR1 SQVTM and CDR2 ANQGSEA. The CDR3 sequence is CSTGTGDGYTF. The CDR3 nucleotides are TGCAGTACCGGGACAGGGGATGGCTACACCTTC.

This chain connects TRBV29-1 to TRBJ2-5, with 9 nucleotides matching TRBD1. The CDR3 spans 15 residues. Trimming cost V 5 bases and J 7 bases; bases outside gene matches: 14. The V gene's germline CDR1 is SQVTM and CDR2 ANQGSEA. CDR3 DNA: TGCAGCGTTCCCCTGGAGGACAGGGGATTGGTGACCCAGTACTTC. Its protein product is CSVPLEDRGLVTQYF.

The CDR3 DNA reads TGTGCCCCGGGGACTAGCGGTTCCACAGATACGCAGTATTTT. It translates to CAPGTSGSTDTQYF. The chain joins TRBV2 to TRBJ2-3, with 11 bases matching TRBD2. The CDR3 covers 14 residues. CDR1 is SNHLY, CDR2 FYNNEI, per germline. Trimming at V came to 11 bases and at J to 2 bases, leaving 6 bases not matched to a gene.

The chain has TRBV5-1 and TRBJ2-1; D may correspond to TRBD1 or TRBD2 (5 bases each). Germline values: CDR1 SGHRS, CDR2 YFSETQ. V was cut by 4 bases and J by 8 bases, with 16 bases left in between. This CDR3 spans 14 amino acids. The CDR3 region is CASSPPEGWDEQFF. CDR3 DNA sequence: TGCGCCAGCAGCCCCCCCGAGGGGTGGGATGAGCAGTTCTTC.

This sequence joins TRBV11-3 and TRBJ2-1; unclear D gene. This CDR3 region has 11 residues. CDR1 is SGHNT, CDR2 YENEEA, per germline. The V and J ends lost 3 bases and 9 bases respectively, with 6 bases between them. CDR3 sequence: CASSFRGEQFF. The CDR3 DNA follows: TGTGCCAGCAGCTTCCGTGGTGAGCAGTTCTTC.

The chain joins TRBV6-1 to TRBJ1-1, with 7 bases aligning to TRBD1. The junction had 8 bases not matched to a gene; V was cut back by 8 bases and J by 5 bases. Per the germline V gene, CDR1 is MNHNS and CDR2 is SASEGT. This CDR3 is 13 amino acids long. CDR3 amino acids: CASGEGARTEAFF. As DNA, the CDR3 is TGTGCCAGCGGGGAGGGGGCGCGAACTGAAGCTTTCTTT.

CDR3 sequence: CASSFQGVNNGYTF. The CDR3 region has the DNA TGTGCCAGCAGTTTTCAGGGGGTGAACAATGGCTACACCTTC. The chain couples TRBV28 to TRBJ1-2; 7 bases fit TRBD1. J lost 6 bases, V lost 3 bases, and 7 bases had no gene match. The CDR3 has 14 residues. CDR1 and CDR2 from the germline V gene are MDHEN and SYDVKM.

The chain links TRBV19 to TRBJ2-7, with TRBD1 matching 9 bases. This CDR3 has 15 residues. The germline V gene encodes CDR1 LNHDA and CDR2 SQIVND (reference sequence). V lost 6 bases to trimming and J lost 5 bases; unmatched junction nucleotides: 11. CDR3 protein: CASSFVGQGNDEQYF. Written as DNA, the CDR3 is TGTGCCAGTAGCTTCGTGGGACAGGGTAACGACGAGCAGTACTTC.

This chain uses TRBV13 with TRBJ2-2, with D possibly TRBD1 on 6 matching bases. CDR1 is PRHDT and CDR2 is FYEKMQ in the germline V gene (reference sequence). Trimming stripped 4 bases from V and 5 bases from J, with 8 bases between. The CDR3 is made up of 13 amino acids. The CDR3 DNA is TGTGCCAGCAGCTCCCAGGGGACCGGGGAGCTGTTTTTT. It is translated as CASSSQGTGELFF.

V gene TRBV5-4 combines with J gene TRBJ1-2, with D maybe TRBD1 (5 bases). V dropped 2 bases and J dropped 5 bases, with 10 bases sitting between them. This CDR3 is 13 amino acids long. CDR1 is SGHNT, CDR2 YYREEE, per germline (reference sequence). In nucleotides, the CDR3 is TGTGCCAGCAGCTTTCCGACAGTTTATGGCTACACCTTC. Amino acids: CASSFPTVYGYTF.

The V call is TRBV5-5, the J call TRBJ1-4; 7 positions match TRBD1. Germline-derived CDR1 and CDR2 are SGHKS and YYEKEE (reference sequence). Trimming cost V 4 bases and J 3 bases; bases outside gene matches: 3. This CDR3 spans 14 amino acids. DNA for the CDR3: TGTGCCAGCAGCAGGGACAGATCTAATGAAAAACTGTTTTTT. It codes for CASSRDRSNEKLFF.

This clone came up once. V and J are TRBV20-1 and TRBJ2-1, with D possibly TRBD2 on 6 matching bases. Germline V gene data show CDR1 as DFQATT and CDR2 as SNEGSKA (reference sequence). V was clipped by 6 bases and J by 10 bases, with 13 bases between them. The CDR3 sequence is 11 residues long. The CDR3: CSAEGLREQFF. The CDR3 DNA is TGCAGTGCGGAGGGGTTGCGGGAGCAGTTCTTC.

The chain carries TRBV9 and TRBJ2-4, with 13 nucleotides matching TRBD2. Germline V gene sequence: CDR1 SGDLS, CDR2 YYNGEE. CDR3 length equals 15 residues. V was clipped by 3 bases and J by 4 bases; unmatched bases: 1. CDR3 amino acids: CASSEGLAGKNIQYF. The CDR3, as DNA: TGTGCCAGCAGCGAGGGACTAGCGGGGAAAAACATTCAGTACTTC.

The DNA for the CDR3 is TGTGCCAGCAGCGCAGGATTAGCGGGAGAAGAGACCCAGTACTTC. Its translation is CASSAGLAGEETQYF. This chain uses TRBV9 with TRBJ2-5, with TRBD2 matching over 9 bases. Germline V gene lookup returns CDR1 SGDLS and CDR2 YYNGEE. Unmatched junction bases numbered 6, after V lost 3 bases and J lost 3 bases. The CDR3 runs 15 residues.

Here the CDR3 reads CASSVGLAATGELFF. The CDR3 nucleotides read TGTGCCAGCAGCGTCGGACTAGCGGCCACCGGGGAGCTGTTTTTT. The J gene is TRBJ2-2, the V gene TRBV9; 10 bases map to TRBD2. Germline V lookup: CDR1 SGDLS, CDR2 YYNGEE. J was trimmed by 4 bases and V by 2 bases; bases with no gene match: 2. This CDR3 spans 15 amino acids. Based on the CDR3 plus reference TRBV9 and TRBJ2-2, the full variable domain is DSGVTQTPKHLITATGQRVTLRCSPRSGDLSVYWYQQSLDQGLQFLIQYYNGEERAKGNILERFSAQQFPDLHSELNLSSLELGDSALYFCASSVGLAATGELFFGEGSRLTVL.

This clone was recorded a few times. The chain carries TRBV30 and TRBJ2-3; a weak D match, TRBD2 (6 bases). V lost 3 bases and J lost 6, with 7 bases in between. Germline values: CDR1 GTSNPN, CDR2 SVGIG (reference sequence). The CDR3 loop spans 11 amino acids. The DNA of the CDR3 is TGTGCCTGGAGGAGCGGGGATACGCAGTATTTT. Protein: CAWRSGDTQYF.

The V gene is TRBV28, the J gene TRBJ2-1; 14 bases agree with TRBD2. Germline CDR1 and CDR2: MDHEN and SYDVKM. CDR3 length: 12 amino acids. Trimming removed 7 bases from V and 15 bases from J; junction bases left unmatched: 5. The CDR3 is CASKGTSGSPFF. CDR3 nucleotides: TGTGCCAGCAAAGGGACTAGCGGGAGTCCGTTCTTC.

The V gene is TRBV5-5, the J gene TRBJ2-5; D is possibly TRBD1 or TRBD2 (5 bases each). V was cut by 0 bases and J by 4 bases, with 19 bases left in between. The CDR3 contains 17 residues. Germline V lookup: CDR1 SGHKS, CDR2 YYEKEE (reference sequence). This chain's CDR3 is CASSLAMRGAVGETQYF. The CDR3 coding sequence is TGTGCCAGCAGCTTGGCCATGAGGGGCGCCGTGGGAGAGACCCAGTACTTC.

The chain links TRBV10-3 to TRBJ2-7; 7 bases align to TRBD2. This CDR3 has 16 residues. J was trimmed by 4 bases and V by 1 base; bases with no gene match: 10. Per germline, CDR1 ENHRY and CDR2 SYGVKD. CDR3 protein: CAISEWGVLASYEQYF. The DNA of the CDR3 is TGTGCCATCAGTGAGTGGGGGGTACTAGCGTCGTACGAGCAGTACTTC.

V is TRBV9 and J is TRBJ2-5; 7 bases are a match to TRBD2. CDR1 is SGDLS, CDR2 YYNGEE, per germline. The length of the CDR3 is 16 residues. The trim removed 3 bases at V and 5 bases at J, leaving 13 bases unmatched. CDR3 loop: CASSEALNKGGETQYF. As DNA, the CDR3 is TGTGCCAGCAGCGAAGCCCTTAATAAGGGAGGGGAGACCCAGTACTTC.

This chain links TRBV5-4 with TRBJ2-5; TRBD1 matches at 12 bases. The CDR3 covers 15 residues. Germline V gene data show CDR1 as SGHNT and CDR2 as YYREEE (reference sequence). V dropped 4 bases and J dropped 6; count of bases not matched to a gene: 7. This CDR3 reads CASSDGTGGAKTQYF. The DNA for the CDR3 is TGTGCCAGCAGCGACGGGACAGGGGGCGCAAAGACCCAGTACTTC.

This sequence joins TRBV13 and TRBJ2-3; 13 bases match TRBD2. The CDR3 contains 16 residues. With V trimmed by 5 bases and J by 6 bases, 8 bases remained unmatched. CDR1 PRHDT and CDR2 FYEKMQ come from the germline V gene (reference sequence). The CDR3 DNA follows: TGTGCCAGCAGCCCAAGACTAGCGGGGGGATGGGATACGCAGTATTTT. Residues: CASSPRLAGGWDTQYF.

The chain links TRBV10-3 to TRBJ1-5; D remains ambiguous. The CDR3 sequence is 13 residues long. Germline V gene sequence: CDR1 ENHRY, CDR2 SYGVKD. V gave up 10 bases and J gave up 4 bases, with 14 bases separating them. CDR3: CATLEVPNQPQHF. CDR3 sequence (DNA): TGTGCCACTTTGGAGGTCCCTAATCAGCCCCAGCATTTT.

The chain has TRBV9 and TRBJ2-3; 12 bases map to TRBD2. Germline V lookup: CDR1 SGDLS, CDR2 YYNGEE. The CDR3 sequence is 15 residues long. Unmatched junction bases numbered 1, after V lost 0 bases and J lost 5 bases. The CDR3 DNA follows: TGTGCCAGCAGCGTAGGACTAGCGGGAGAAGATACGCAGTATTTT. Encoded protein: CASSVGLAGEDTQYF. The full variable domain, in which reference TRBV9 and TRBJ2-3 provide the parts outside the CDR3, is DSGVTQTPKHLITATGQRVTLRCSPRSGDLSVYWYQQSLDQGLQFLIQYYNGEERAKGNILERFSAQQFPDLHSELNLSSLELGDSALYFCASSVGLAGEDTQYFGPGTRLTVL.

The chain has TRBV29-1 and TRBJ2-1; 12 bases map to TRBD2. This CDR3 spans 12 amino acids. The V segment lost 6 bases and the J segment 9 bases; nucleotides outside the gene matches: 3. Germline-derived CDR1 and CDR2 are SQVTM and ANQGSEA. CDR3 region: CSVRLAGVEQFF. DNA for the CDR3: TGCAGCGTCAGACTAGCGGGAGTTGAGCAGTTCTTC.

The chain employs TRBV5-1 and TRBJ2-3, with a possible D match to TRBD2 (5 bases). Germline loops: CDR1 SGHRS, CDR2 YFSETQ. The CDR3 totals 15 residues. Trimming stripped 0 bases from V and 4 bases from J, with 12 bases between. CDR3 bases: TGCGCCAGCAGCTTGGTGGGGAGTAGCGCAGATACGCAGTATTTT. This encodes CASSLVGSSADTQYF. Supplemented by reference TRBV5-1 and TRBJ2-3, the full variable domain reads KAGVTQTPRYLIKTRGQQVTLSCSPISGHRSVSWYQQTPGQGLQFLFEYFSETQRNKGNFPGRFSGRQFSNSRSEMNVSTLELGDSALYLCASSLVGSSADTQYFGPGTRLTVL.